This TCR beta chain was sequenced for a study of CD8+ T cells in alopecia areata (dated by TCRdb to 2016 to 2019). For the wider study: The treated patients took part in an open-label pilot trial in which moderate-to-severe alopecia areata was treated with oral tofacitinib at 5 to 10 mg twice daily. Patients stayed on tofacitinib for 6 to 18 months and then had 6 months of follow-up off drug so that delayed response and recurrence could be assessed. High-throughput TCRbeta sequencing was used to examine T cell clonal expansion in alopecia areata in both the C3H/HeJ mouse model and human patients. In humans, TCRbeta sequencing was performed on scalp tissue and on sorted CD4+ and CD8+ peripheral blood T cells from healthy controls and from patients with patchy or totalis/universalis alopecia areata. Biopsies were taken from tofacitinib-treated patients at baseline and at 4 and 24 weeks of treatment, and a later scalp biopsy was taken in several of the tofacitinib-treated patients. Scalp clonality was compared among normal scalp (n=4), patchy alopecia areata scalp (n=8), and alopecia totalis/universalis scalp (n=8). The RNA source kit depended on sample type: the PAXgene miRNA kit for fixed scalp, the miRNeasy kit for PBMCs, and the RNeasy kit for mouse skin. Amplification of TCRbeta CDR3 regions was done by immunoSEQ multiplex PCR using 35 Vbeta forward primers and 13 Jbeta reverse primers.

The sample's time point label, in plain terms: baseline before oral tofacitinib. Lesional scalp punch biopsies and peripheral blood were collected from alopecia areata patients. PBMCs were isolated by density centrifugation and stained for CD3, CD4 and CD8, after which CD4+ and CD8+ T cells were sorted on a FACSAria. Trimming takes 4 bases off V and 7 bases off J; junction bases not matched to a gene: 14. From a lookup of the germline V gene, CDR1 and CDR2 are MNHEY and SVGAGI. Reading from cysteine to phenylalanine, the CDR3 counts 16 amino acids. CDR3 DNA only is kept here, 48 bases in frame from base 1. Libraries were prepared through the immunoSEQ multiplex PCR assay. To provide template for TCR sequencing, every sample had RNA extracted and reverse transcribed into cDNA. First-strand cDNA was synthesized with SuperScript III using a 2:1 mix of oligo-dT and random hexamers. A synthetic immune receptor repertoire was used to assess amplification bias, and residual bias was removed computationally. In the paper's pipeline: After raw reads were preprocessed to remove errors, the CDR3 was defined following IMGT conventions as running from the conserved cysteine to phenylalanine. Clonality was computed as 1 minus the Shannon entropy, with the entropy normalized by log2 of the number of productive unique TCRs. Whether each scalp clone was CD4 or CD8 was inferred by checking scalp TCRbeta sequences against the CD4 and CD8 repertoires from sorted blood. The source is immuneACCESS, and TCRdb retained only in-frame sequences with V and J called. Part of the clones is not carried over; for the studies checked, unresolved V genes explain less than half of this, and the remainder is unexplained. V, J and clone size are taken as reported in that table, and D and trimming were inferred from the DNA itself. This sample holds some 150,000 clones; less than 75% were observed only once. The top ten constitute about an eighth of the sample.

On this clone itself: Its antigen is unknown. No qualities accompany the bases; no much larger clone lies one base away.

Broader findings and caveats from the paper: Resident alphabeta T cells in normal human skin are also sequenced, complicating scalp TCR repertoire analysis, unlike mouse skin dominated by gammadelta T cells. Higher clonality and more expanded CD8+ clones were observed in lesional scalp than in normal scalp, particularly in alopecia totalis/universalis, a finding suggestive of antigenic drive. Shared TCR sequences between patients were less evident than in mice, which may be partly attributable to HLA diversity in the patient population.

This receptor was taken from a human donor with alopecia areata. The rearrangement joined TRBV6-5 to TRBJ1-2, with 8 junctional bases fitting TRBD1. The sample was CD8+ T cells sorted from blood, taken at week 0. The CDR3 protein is CASSFSPGQGIGGYTF. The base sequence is TGTGCCAGCAGTTTCTCACCCGGACAGGGAATTGGTGGCTACACCTTC.